This TCR beta chain was observed in a study of tumor and adjacent non-tumor tissue in lung cancer. Study in general: Stage I to III disease affected 10 men and roughly five women aged roughly 31 to 80. On average, productive TCRbeta reads reached about 4.17 million per sample.

Study conclusions and caveats: TCR diversity was significantly greater in tumor than normal lung tissue.

This sample's RNA came from whole unsorted tissue. This non-tumor lung sample came from over 3 cm beyond the tumor edge. Newly diagnosed lung cancer patients had thoracic surgery in China, August–late 2014, without prior chemotherapy. The library came from three nested PCR rounds adapted from ARM-PCR protocols. TCRdb ran MiXCR on the multiplex PCR reads and lists one entry per CDR3 protein. The sample has about 60,000 distinct CDR3 sequences; around two thirds are singletons. The germline CDR1 and CDR2 sequences are MDHEN and SYDVKM. The CDR3 has 20 amino acids. A word on this clonotype: Antigen specificity is unknown. An end of the junction does not agree with germline; a read error may underlie this.

The sequenced sample was distant non-tumor lung tissue. The sequence derives from a man in his 70s with non-small cell lung cancer. This sequence joins TRBV28 and TRBJ2-5, with a weak D call TRBD1 (5 bases). Here the CDR3 reads CAGSFLQGCRTNQYQETQYF. In DNA, the CDR3 is TGTGCCGGCAGTTTTCTGCAGGGTTGCCGTACTAACCAATACCAAGAGACCCAGTACTTC.